A single sample gave rise to the 26 T cell receptor beta chains below, sequenced in a study of T cell repertoires in cytomegalovirus infection. Via MiXCR, TCRdb re-called the reads, giving one row per CDR3 protein. Of around 190,000 distinct CDR3 sequences in the sample, under 15% are singletons; the top ten hold 25% to 30%. The sequencing sample was made of PBMCs. The receptors were sampled from a human donor in good health (CMV status not recorded). Some clones in this sample may be carry-over from other donors' samples.

This clonotype showed up just a few times. V is TRBV11-2 and J is TRBJ1-1; D is uncertain. Trimming took off 0 bases at V and 1 base at J, with 18 bases between the two ends. The V gene's germline CDR1 is SGHAT and CDR2 FQNNGV. CDR3 length: 18 amino acids. The CDR3 bases are TGTGCCAGCAGCTTAGATAACCTTCCGGGAGCGAGGAACACTGAAGCTTTCTTT. It yields the protein CASSLDNLPGARNTEAFF.

There are many counts of this clonotype. The V and J genes are TRBV7-2 and TRBJ2-2, with D maybe TRBD1 (6 bases). V lost 4 bases and J 7 bases, leaving 10 bases between the germline ends. The CDR3 covers 13 residues. Germline V gene data show CDR1 as SGHTA and CDR2 as FQGNSA. CDR3: CASSSDSFGELFF. In DNA, the CDR3 is TGTGCCAGCAGCTCGGACAGTTTCGGGGAGCTGTTTTTT.

There are many counts of this clonotype. The V and J genes are TRBV28 and TRBJ2-3, with D perhaps TRBD2 (5 bases). Germline CDR1 MDHEN, CDR2 SYDVKM. Trimming took 3 bases from V and 0 from J, leaving 13 bases between them. The CDR3 runs to 16 residues. The CDR3 DNA follows: TGTGCCAGCAGTTTGCCGGCCGGCGGGAGCACAGATACGCAGTATTTT. Protein product: CASSLPAGGSTDTQYF.

This clonotype occurred many times. V gene TRBV5-1 combines with J gene TRBJ2-5; D is unresolved. Trimming cost V 4 bases and J 4 bases, with 14 bases left between them. Germline lookup yields CDR1 SGHRS and CDR2 YFSETQ. The CDR3 totals 14 residues. The CDR3 is CASSSEWGGETQYF. Written as DNA, the CDR3 is TGCGCCAGCAGCAGCGAATGGGGTGGAGAGACCCAGTACTTC.

The sample holds a few counts of this clonotype. The V call is TRBV29-1, the J call TRBJ1-2; D may be TRBD1 (6 bases). V was trimmed by 5 bases and J by 6 bases, leaving 10 bases between them. Germline CDR1 SQVTM, CDR2 ANQGSEA. There are 11 residues in the CDR3. In DNA, the CDR3 is TGCAGCGTTATGGGGGGCGATGGCTACACCTTC. This encodes CSVMGGDGYTF. Full variable domain (remainder filled in from reference TRBV29-1 and TRBJ1-2): SAVISQKPSRDICQRGTSLTIQCQVDSQVTMMFWYRQQPGQSLTLIATANQGSEATYESGFVIDKFPISRPNLTFSTLTVSNMSPEDSSIYLCSVMGGDGYTFGSGTRLTVV.

This clonotype was counted only a few times. The V and J genes are TRBV28 and TRBJ1-1; D unclear. Germline CDR1 is MDHEN and CDR2 is SYDVKM. This CDR3 contains 15 residues. The V gene lost 4 bases and the J gene lost 2 bases, with 14 bases spanning the gap. CDR3 DNA: TGTGCCAGCAGTTCGAGGTCGGGGAGAAACACTGAAGCTTTCTTT. Its translation: CASSSRSGRNTEAFF.

This chain uses TRBV6-5 with TRBJ1-1; the D gene is possibly TRBD1 (5 bases). Germline assignment: CDR1 MNHEY and CDR2 SVGAGI. The CDR3 length is 13 residues. The V and J ends lost 2 bases and 5 bases respectively, with 9 bases between them. CDR3 protein: CASSYGRGTEAFF. For the CDR3, the DNA is TGTGCCAGCAGTTACGGGAGGGGAACTGAAGCTTTCTTT.

This chain links TRBV19 with TRBJ2-5, with D possibly TRBD2 on 5 matching bases. Trimming took off 5 bases at V and 5 bases at J, with 12 bases between the two ends. CDR1 is LNHDA and CDR2 is SQIVND in the germline V gene (reference sequence). CDR3 size: 13 residues. The CDR3 DNA reads as TGTGCCAGTAGTCTCGGGGTCGAGGAGACCCAGTACTTC. Translation gives CASSLGVEETQYF.

At least ten counts were recorded for this clonotype. The chain has TRBV28 and TRBJ2-5; 11 nucleotides agree with TRBD2. Germline V gene data show CDR1 as MDHEN and CDR2 as SYDVKM. The CDR3 sequence is 15 residues long. J lost 5 bases, V lost 5 bases, and 7 bases had no gene match. The CDR3 reads CASSEIAGGPETQYF. The CDR3 bases are TGTGCCAGCAGTGAGATAGCGGGAGGGCCGGAGACCCAGTACTTC.

This clonotype has a count of ten or more. This chain joins TRBV4-1 and TRBJ2-2; D ambiguous. V was pared by 6 bases and J by 4 bases, with 12 bases between. This CDR3 is 14 amino acids long. Germline V gene data show CDR1 as MGHRA and CDR2 as YSYEKL. The CDR3 loop is CASSLDGLTGELFF. Written as DNA, the CDR3 is TGCGCCAGCAGTCTTGACGGGCTCACCGGGGAGCTGTTTTTT.

This clonotype appeared once. The J gene is TRBJ1-6, the V gene TRBV10-3; the D gene is possibly TRBD1 (5 bases). V gave up 4 bases and J gave up 7 bases, with 26 bases separating them. Germline V gene sequence: CDR1 ENHRY, CDR2 SYGVKD. This CDR3 is 19 amino acids long. The CDR3 protein is CAISGGGKLTELLNSPLHF. CDR3 DNA sequence: TGTGCCATCAGTGGCGGGGGAAAACTTACTGAACTCCTGAATTCACCCCTCCACTTT.

The sample holds many counts of this clonotype. The chain employs TRBV7-2 and TRBJ2-7; no reliable D call. V lost 1 base to trimming and J lost 7 bases, with 8 bases between them. CDR1 and CDR2 from the germline V gene are SGHTA and FQGNSA. There are 12 residues in the CDR3. Written as DNA, the CDR3 is TGTGCCAGCAGCTTAGTAAGGTGGGAGCAGTACTTC. Protein product: CASSLVRWEQYF.

The sample holds many counts of this clonotype. V is TRBV7-2 and J is TRBJ2-3; TRBD2 matches 12 bases. V dropped 5 bases and J dropped 2; count of bases not matched to a gene: 14. Looked up from germline, CDR1 is SGHTA and CDR2 is FQGNSA. The CDR3 has 19 residues. The CDR3 protein is CASSAEPSGLAGPTDTQYF. The CDR3 DNA reads as TGTGCCAGCAGCGCCGAACCCTCCGGACTAGCGGGACCCACAGATACGCAGTATTTT.

CDR3 region: CASSFGLQVEQYF. CDR3 in DNA: TGTGCCAGCAGCTTCGGCCTACAGGTCGAGCAGTACTTC. The V call is TRBV7-9, the J call TRBJ2-7, with D possibly TRBD1 on 5 matching bases. Germline V lookup: CDR1 SEHNR, CDR2 FQNEAQ (reference sequence). The CDR3 is 13 amino acids. With 3 bases removed from V and 6 bases from J, the gap between germline ends came to 12 bases.

The CDR3 reads CSYRTGGYEQYF. The CDR3 region has the DNA TGCAGCTACAGGACAGGGGGGTACGAGCAGTACTTC. The V call is TRBV29-1, the J call TRBJ2-7; TRBD1 agrees at 10 bases. CDR1 is SQVTM and CDR2 is ANQGSEA in the germline V gene. The trim removed 8 bases at V and 4 bases at J, leaving 5 bases unmatched. CDR3 length equals 12 residues.

In its sample, this clonotype was seen many times. The CDR3 region is CASSMRLAGRNEQYF. Written as DNA, the CDR3 is TGTGCCAGTAGTATGAGACTAGCGGGAAGGAACGAGCAGTACTTC. This chain uses TRBV19 with TRBJ2-7; 11 bases are shared with TRBD2. Germline values: CDR1 LNHDA, CDR2 SQIVND (reference sequence). V lost 3 bases, J lost 5 bases, and 6 bases stayed unmatched. The CDR3 spans 15 residues.

The rearrangement links TRBV12-3 or TRBV12-4 to TRBJ2-7; the match to TRBD2 covers 8 bases. The CDR3 is 13 residues long. V lost 6 bases to trimming and J lost 3 bases; unmatched junction nucleotides: 4. The CDR3 coding sequence is TGTGCCAGCAGCGGGGGGGGAAGCTACGAGCAGTACGTC. It translates to CASSGGGSYEQYV.

The genes are TRBV7-9 and TRBJ1-5, with D unresolved. The CDR3 is made up of 12 amino acids. Trimming removed 1 base at V and 8 bases at J, with 6 bases between. CDR1 is SEHNR and CDR2 is FQNEAQ in the germline V gene (reference sequence). The CDR3 coding sequence is TGTGCCAGCAGCTTAGGTGCGGAGCCCCAGCATTTT. This encodes CASSLGAEPQHF.

The chain employs TRBV3-1 and TRBJ2-2; D gene uncertain. Germline V gene sequence: CDR1 LGHDT, CDR2 YNNKEL (reference sequence). CDR3 length equals 15 residues. The V and J ends lost 9 bases and 5 bases respectively, with 19 bases between them. CDR3 sequence reads: CARKPLKGKTGELFF. CDR3 bases: TGTGCCAGGAAGCCCCTTAAAGGAAAGACCGGGGAGCTGTTTTTT.

This clonotype was observed at least ten times. The V call is TRBV7-2, the J call TRBJ2-1, with 8 bases fitting TRBD2. CDR1 and CDR2 (germline): SGHTA, FQGNSA. The CDR3 has 16 residues. With 3 bases clipped from V and 9 bases from J, the junction kept 13 bases outside the gene matches. CDR3 nucleotides: TGTGCCAGCAGCTTCGCGGGGGGCAGGGCATCAGGTGAGCAGTTCTTC. Its translation: CASSFAGGRASGEQFF.

This chain uses TRBV29-1 with TRBJ2-6, with 10 positions matching TRBD1. Germline V gene lookup returns CDR1 SQVTM and CDR2 ANQGSEA. The CDR3 has 16 residues. V lost 3 bases, J lost 0 bases, and 2 bases stayed unmatched. The CDR3 loop reads CSVEDRGYSGANVLTF. DNA for the CDR3: TGCAGCGTTGAGGACAGGGGGTACTCTGGGGCCAACGTCCTGACTTTC.

The V call is TRBV2, the J call TRBJ2-2, with D unclear. Trimming removed 3 bases from V and 5 bases from J, with 4 bases in between. Germline CDR1 SNHLY, CDR2 FYNNEI. CDR3 length: 12 residues. CDR3 nucleotide sequence: TGTGCCAGCAGTGAGGGGACCGGGGAGCTGTTTTTT. The encoded protein is CASSEGTGELFF.

This chain connects TRBV5-6 to TRBJ2-7; 9 bases line up with TRBD2. Germline CDR1 SGHDT, CDR2 YYEEEE. The CDR3 loop spans 15 amino acids. V shed 1 base, J shed 2 bases, and the junction held 4 bases outside the gene matches. As DNA, the CDR3 is TGTGCCAGCAGCTTGAGCGGGAGGCCCCCCTACGAGCAGTACTTC. Amino acids: CASSLSGRPPYEQYF.

There are many counts of this clonotype. The chain uses TRBV28 and TRBJ2-1; D perhaps matches TRBD2 (5 bases). Germline CDR1 reads MDHEN; CDR2 reads SYDVKM. The CDR3 runs to 14 residues. V was cut by 2 bases and J by 4 bases, with 9 bases left in between. The CDR3 sequence: CASSLNGKYNEQFF. CDR3 DNA: TGTGCCAGCAGTTTAAACGGGAAGTACAATGAGCAGTTCTTC.

This rearrangement joins TRBV29-1 to TRBJ2-1, with D possibly called TRBD1 or TRBD2 (5 bases each). V shed 5 bases and J shed 4 bases, with 21 bases lying between them. Germline CDR1 is SQVTM and CDR2 is ANQGSEA. This CDR3 is 16 amino acids long. The CDR3 region has the DNA TGCAGCGTTCAGTCGGTTGAGGGGATTTTATACAATGAGCAGTTCTTC. Protein product: CSVQSVEGILYNEQFF.

This clonotype was seen at least ten times. The V gene is TRBV12-3 or TRBV12-4, the J gene TRBJ2-5, with D unclear. V lost 7 bases to trimming and J lost 5 bases, with 17 bases between them. The CDR3 runs 14 residues. CDR3 amino acids: CASTTNSPGETQYF. The CDR3 DNA sequence: TGTGCCAGCACTACGAACTCACCCGGGGAGACCCAGTACTTC.